The 14 T cell receptor beta chains below were found in one sample sequenced in a study of response to subunit inactivated influenza vaccine. One entry per CDR3 protein results from TCRdb running MiXCR on the RT-PCR reads. The sample has about 570,000 distinct CDR3 sequences; about an eighth are singletons. Material: PBMCs from blood, obtained on the day of vaccination. Source of these receptors: a man over 45 who received an inactivated influenza vaccine.

V gene TRBV27 combines with J gene TRBJ2-5; TRBD2 aligns across 13 bases. The germline CDR1 and CDR2 sequences are MNHEY and SMNVEV (reference sequence). CDR3 length: 17 amino acids. V gave up 6 bases and J gave up 2 bases; unmatched junction bases: 9. CDR3 sequence: CASSRTSGSYWQETQYF. CDR3 bases: TGTGCCAGCAGCCGGACTAGCGGGAGCTATTGGCAAGAGACCCAGTACTTC.

The V call is TRBV7-2, the J call TRBJ2-1, with a tentative D call TRBD2 (5 bases). The CDR3 spans 16 residues. V lost 5 bases, J lost 1 base, and 15 bases lay in between. The germline V gene has CDR1 SGHTA and CDR2 FQGNSA. The CDR3 DNA is TGTGCCAGCAGCACTCAAGCGGTCCTATCCTACAATGAGCAGTTCTTC. It encodes CASSTQAVLSYNEQFF.

This sequence joins TRBV5-6 and TRBJ2-2; a possible D gene is TRBD2 (5 bases). Per the germline V gene, CDR1 is SGHDT and CDR2 is YYEEEE. The ends were cut back, 4 bases at V and 4 bases at J, with 11 bases in the middle. CDR3 length: 14 residues. The CDR3 DNA is TGTGCCAGCAGCATACTAGTTCGCACCGGGGAGCTGTTTTTT. This codes for CASSILVRTGELFF.

The sample holds many counts of this clonotype. This chain links TRBV20-1 with TRBJ2-3, with TRBD1 matching over 8 bases. CDR1 DFQATT and CDR2 SNEGSKA come from the germline V gene (reference sequence). This CDR3 is built from 15 residues. Trimming cost V 6 bases and J 0 bases; bases outside gene matches: 8. The CDR3 sequence is CSAPGGERSTDTQYF. DNA of the CDR3: TGCAGTGCGCCAGGGGGCGAAAGAAGCACAGATACGCAGTATTTT.

This clonotype was seen more than once but under ten times. The rearrangement joins TRBV28 to TRBJ1-5; D not resolved. The V end lost 5 bases, the J end lost 9 bases, and 14 bases lay between the germline ends. This CDR3 is 13 amino acids long. The germline V gene has CDR1 MDHEN and CDR2 SYDVKM. CDR3 in amino acids: CASSPQPSLPQHF. The CDR3 coding sequence is TGTGCCAGCAGTCCGCAGCCGTCCCTGCCCCAGCATTTT.

This clonotype showed up just a few times. CDR3 in DNA: TGTGCCACCAAGGAAAGAACGGATACGCAGTATTTT. It specifies CATKERTDTQYF. The V call is TRBV27, the J call TRBJ2-3; D gene uncertain. The CDR3 consists of 12 residues. Germline V gene data show CDR1 as MNHEY and CDR2 as SMNVEV (reference sequence). V was trimmed by 10 bases and J by 6 bases, leaving 14 bases between them.

This clonotype was detected ten times or more. The chain joins TRBV12-3 or TRBV12-4 to TRBJ1-6, with 10 bases that match TRBD1. The CDR3 is 15 amino acids. V trimming: 6 bases; J trimming: 6 bases; junction bases outside the gene matches: 5. CDR3 loop: CASSPTGGVNSPLHF. The CDR3 bases are TGTGCCAGCAGCCCGACAGGGGGCGTTAATTCACCCCTCCACTTT.

This chain joins TRBV20-1 and TRBJ2-1; a possible D gene is TRBD1 (6 bases). Between the trimmed V and J ends, which lost 1 base and 9 bases, there was a span of 13 bases. The CDR3 has 13 residues. Germline CDR1 and CDR2: DFQATT and SNEGSKA (reference sequence). The CDR3 is CSARVQGSAEQFF. The CDR3 DNA is TGCAGTGCTAGAGTACAGGGCTCGGCTGAGCAGTTCTTC.

The table lists this clonotype with a few counts. The chain uses TRBV11-3 and TRBJ2-1, with D hard to call. Per the germline V gene, CDR1 is SGHNT and CDR2 is YENEEA. V dropped 5 bases and J dropped 4 bases, with 15 bases sitting between them. The length of the CDR3 is 15 residues. CDR3 amino acids: CASSLTDGRYNEQFF. CDR3 coding DNA: TGTGCCAGCAGCCTAACAGACGGACGGTACAATGAGCAGTTCTTC.

This clonotype was counted a few times. This chain joins TRBV20-1 and TRBJ2-7, with D perhaps assigned TRBD1 or TRBD2 (5 bases each). The CDR3 has 15 residues. V lost 5 bases, J lost 0 bases, and 17 bases lay in between. In germline, CDR1 is DFQATT, CDR2 SNEGSKA (reference sequence). This CDR3 reads CSAAGTATSSYEQYF. The DNA of the CDR3 is TGCAGTGCTGCCGGGACCGCTACGAGCTCCTACGAGCAGTACTTC.

This clonotype has only a few counts. The chain joins TRBV18 to TRBJ2-3, with D perhaps matching TRBD2 (5 bases). Per the germline V gene, CDR1 is KGHSH and CDR2 is LQKENI. The CDR3 totals 15 residues. Between the trimmed V and J ends, which lost 2 bases and 0 bases, there was a span of 9 bases. The CDR3 reads CASSPGSSSTDTQYF. The CDR3 nucleotides are TGTGCCAGCTCACCAGGGAGCTCTAGCACAGATACGCAGTATTTT.

At least ten counts were recorded for this clonotype. The chain couples TRBV24-1 to TRBJ2-1, with 16 bases identical to TRBD2. CDR1 and CDR2 from the germline V gene are KGHDR and SFDVKD. The ends lost 3 bases at V and 6 bases at J; junction bases unmatched: 7. There are 18 residues in the CDR3. In nucleotides, the CDR3 is TGTGCCACCAGTGATCCCGGGACTAGCGGGGGGGCCCGCAATGAGCAGTTCTTC. Protein sequence: CATSDPGTSGGARNEQFF.

The rearrangement uses TRBV7-2 and TRBJ2-7; possibly TRBD1 for D (6 bases). CDR1 and CDR2 from the germline V gene are SGHTA and FQGNSA. The ends were cut back, 1 base at V and 5 bases at J, with 15 bases in the middle. The CDR3 loop spans 15 amino acids. The CDR3 sequence is CASSLGGGARNEQYF. The CDR3 DNA reads as TGTGCCAGCAGCTTAGGAGGGGGAGCGCGAAACGAGCAGTACTTC.

This clonotype was counted only a few times. This chain links TRBV20-1 with TRBJ2-2, with 7 bases aligning to TRBD1. CDR3 size: 15 residues. Trimming took 2 bases from V and 5 from J; bases not matched to a gene: 8. CDR1 is DFQATT, CDR2 SNEGSKA, per germline (reference sequence). The CDR3 DNA reads TGCAGTGCTAGACAAATAGACAGGGATACCGGGGAGCTGTTTTTT. This sequence encodes CSARQIDRDTGELFF.